These 22 T cell receptor beta chains originate from one sample sequenced in a study of T cells in Graves' hyperthyroidism and ophthalmopathy. RNA transcripts served as the template for amplifying TCR beta CDR3 regions. The TCR CDR3 was amplified in a first-round RT-PCR using the HTBI primer set. One entry per CDR3 protein results from TCRdb running MiXCR on the multiplex PCR reads. The profile shows about 250,000 distinct CDR3 sequences, approximately 24% of them singletons. Input material: blood. The source of these receptors is a middle-aged woman with Graves' ophthalmopathy.

On this clonotype itself: It may be a read error: a sequence one base away is much more abundant. The chain has TRBV6-5 and TRBJ1-5; D remains unclear. The DNA matches TRBJ2-3 better at its end, which makes the J call doubtful. The germline V gene encodes CDR1 MNHEY and CDR2 SVGAGI. CDR3 length: 13 amino acids. The CDR3 protein is CASSYSEGQPQYF. In nucleotides, the CDR3 is TGTGCCAGCAGTTACTCGGAAGGTCAGCCCCAGTATTTT.

The table lists this clonotype with many counts. The rearrangement uses TRBV28 and TRBJ1-1; the D is unclear. The CDR3 runs to 16 residues. Trimming shortened V by 2 bases and J by 1 base, and 14 bases separated the two germline ends. The germline V gene encodes CDR1 MDHEN and CDR2 SYDVKM. The CDR3 loop reads CASSLGSRVRNTEAFF. The CDR3 DNA follows: TGTGCCAGCAGTTTAGGCTCAAGGGTAAGGAACACTGAAGCTTTCTTT. The full variable domain, completed using reference TRBV28 and TRBJ1-1, is DVKVTQSSRYLVKRTGEKVFLECVQDMDHENMFWYRQDPGLGLRLIYFSYDVKMKEKGDIPEGYSVSREKKERFSLILESASTNQTSMYLCASSLGSRVRNTEAFFGQGTRLTVV.

This clonotype was picked up many times. The chain uses TRBV7-9 and TRBJ1-2; 9 bases line up with TRBD1. Germline V gene data show CDR1 as SEHNR and CDR2 as FQNEAQ (reference sequence). V lost 5 bases to trimming and J lost 2 bases; unmatched junction nucleotides: 3. The CDR3 covers 14 residues. The CDR3 region has the DNA TGTGCCAGCAGCCCACAGGGGGCAAACTATGGCTACACCTTC. Translated: CASSPQGANYGYTF.

This clonotype was counted at least ten times. The chain recombines TRBV20-1 with TRBJ1-6; D ambiguous. This CDR3 contains 13 residues. Trimming removed 3 bases from V and 6 bases from J, with 9 bases in between. CDR1 and CDR2 from the germline V gene are DFQATT and SNEGSKA (reference sequence). The CDR3 loop reads CSASELSNSPLHF. The CDR3 coding sequence is TGCAGTGCTAGCGAGTTAAGTAATTCACCCCTCCACTTT.

This clonotype was seen repeatedly, ten times or more. This chain connects TRBV12-3 or TRBV12-4 to TRBJ2-2; TRBD1 matches 8 bases. The CDR3 is made up of 15 amino acids. Trimming at V came to 3 bases and at J to 7 bases, leaving 7 bases not matched to a gene. This CDR3 is CASSFRQGSGGELFF. The CDR3, as DNA: TGTGCCAGCAGTTTTCGACAGGGGAGTGGCGGGGAGCTGTTTTTT.

This clonotype was detected ten times or more. This chain joins TRBV11-2 and TRBJ1-1; tentative D call: TRBD1 (5 bases). This CDR3 is built from 15 residues. Germline V gene lookup returns CDR1 SGHAT and CDR2 FQNNGV. The V end was cut by 6 bases, the J end by 1 base, with 15 bases between. Here the CDR3 reads CASRRPGRSNTEAFF. The CDR3 coding sequence is TGTGCCAGCAGACGACCGGGACGGTCGAACACTGAAGCTTTCTTT. The variable domain in full, completed from reference TRBV11-2 and TRBJ1-1, reads EAGVAQSPRYKIIEKRQSVAFWCNPISGHATLYWYQQILGQGPKLLIQFQNNGVVDDSQLPKDRFSAERLKGVDSTLKIQPAKLEDSAVYLCASRRPGRSNTEAFFGQGTRLTVV.

This clonotype came up many times. The chain links TRBV6-5 to TRBJ2-5; 13 bases map to TRBD2. The CDR3 is 16 amino acids. CDR1 and CDR2 (germline): MNHEY, SVGAGI. The ends lost 4 bases at V and 2 bases at J; junction bases unmatched: 4. In DNA, the CDR3 is TGTGCCAGCAGTTGGGGGACTAGCGGGATGCAAGAGACCCAGTACTTC. It yields the protein CASSWGTSGMQETQYF.

The V call is TRBV19, the J call TRBJ2-7; D is uncertain. CDR1 is LNHDA and CDR2 is SQIVND in the germline V gene (reference sequence). Deletions cut 4 bases from V and 6 bases from J, with 10 bases between. This CDR3 spans 12 amino acids. Here the CDR3 DNA reads TGTGCCAGTAGTACGCCCCCCGCCGAGCAGTACTTC. Protein sequence: CASSTPPAEQYF.

J is TRBJ1-1 and V is TRBV6-2 or TRBV6-3; no reliable D call. Trimming removed 6 bases from V and 1 base from J, with 15 bases in between. The CDR3 runs to 15 residues. Germline V lookup: CDR1 MNHEY, CDR2 SVGEGT. Written as DNA, the CDR3 is TGTGCCAGCAGAACCTCAGAGCATCAGAACACTGAAGCTTTCTTT. This translates into CASRTSEHQNTEAFF.

This clonotype occurred many times. The chain employs TRBV5-1 and TRBJ2-5, with TRBD2 matching 10 bases. This CDR3 region has 17 residues. Germline loops: CDR1 SGHRS, CDR2 YFSETQ. The V segment lost 0 bases and the J segment 1 base; nucleotides outside the gene matches: 6. CDR3 DNA: TGCGCCAGCAGCTTGGTTCTAGCGGGAGAGATCCAAGAGACCCAGTACTTC. It translates to CASSLVLAGEIQETQYF.

This rearrangement joins TRBV28 to TRBJ2-7; D may correspond to TRBD1 or TRBD2 (5 bases each). CDR1 MDHEN and CDR2 SYDVKM come from the germline V gene. The ends were cut back, 5 bases at V and 4 bases at J, with 18 bases in the middle. The CDR3 extends over 15 amino acids. The CDR3 sequence is CASSKTGRLQYEQYF. CDR3 in DNA: TGTGCCAGCAGTAAGACGGGACGCCTCCAATACGAGCAGTACTTC.

Ten or more counts support this clonotype. This chain uses TRBV28 with TRBJ1-2; the match to TRBD1 covers 9 bases. The CDR3 has 14 amino acids. With 5 bases clipped from V and 7 bases from J, the junction kept 8 bases outside the gene matches. CDR1 MDHEN and CDR2 SYDVKM come from the germline V gene. Here the CDR3 DNA reads TGTGCCAGCAGTCTAACAGGGGGCGCGTTTGGCTACACCTTC. Protein product: CASSLTGGAFGYTF.

This clonotype was found many times. This sequence joins TRBV7-3 and TRBJ2-1; TRBD2 matches 11 bases. The CDR3 is 16 amino acids. The V gene's germline CDR1 is SGHTA and CDR2 FQGTGA. The J segment lost 4 bases and the V segment lost 2 bases, leaving 4 bases of the junction unmatched. CDR3 in DNA: TGTGCCAGCAGCTTAGGGACTAGCGGAGGTTACAATGAGCAGTTCTTC. This gives the protein CASSLGTSGGYNEQFF.

This chain connects TRBV19 to TRBJ2-7; D is uncertain. Germline CDR1 LNHDA, CDR2 SQIVND (reference sequence). This CDR3 has 13 residues. V was clipped by 6 bases and J by 1 base, with 10 bases between them. DNA for the CDR3: TGTGCCAGTAGGGTCGGCGGATCCTACGAGCAGTACTTC. It specifies CASRVGGSYEQYF. Filled out from reference TRBV19 and TRBJ2-7, the complete variable domain reads DGGITQSPKYLFRKEGQNVTLSCEQNLNHDAMYWYRQDPGQGLRLIYYSQIVNDFQKGDIAEGYSVSREKKESFPLTVTSAQKNPTAFYLCASRVGGSYEQYFGPGTRLTVT.

This clonotype was detected ten times or more. The rearrangement joins TRBV28 to TRBJ2-7; D unclear. The CDR3 loop spans 11 amino acids. V lost 6 bases, J lost 7 bases, and 10 bases lay in between. Germline assignment: CDR1 MDHEN and CDR2 SYDVKM. The DNA of the CDR3 is TGTGCCAGCAGAAATAACAGAGAGCAGTACTTC. It specifies CASRNNREQYF. The full variable domain, its missing parts supplied by reference TRBV28 and TRBJ2-7, is DVKVTQSSRYLVKRTGEKVFLECVQDMDHENMFWYRQDPGLGLRLIYFSYDVKMKEKGDIPEGYSVSREKKERFSLILESASTNQTSMYLCASRNNREQYFGPGTRLTVT.

In this sample, this clonotype turned up many times. This chain joins TRBV19 and TRBJ2-7, with 12 nucleotides matching TRBD2. The V and J ends lost 4 bases and 3 bases, in that order; junction bases with no gene match: 10. In germline, CDR1 is LNHDA, CDR2 SQIVND (reference sequence). The CDR3 sequence is 17 residues long. The chain's CDR3 is CASSNRLTSGRIYEQYF. As DNA, the CDR3 is TGTGCCAGTAGTAACAGACTGACTAGCGGGAGAATCTACGAGCAGTACTTC. The whole variable domain, remainder taken from reference TRBV19 and TRBJ2-7, is DGGITQSPKYLFRKEGQNVTLSCEQNLNHDAMYWYRQDPGQGLRLIYYSQIVNDFQKGDIAEGYSVSREKKESFPLTVTSAQKNPTAFYLCASSNRLTSGRIYEQYFGPGTRLTVT.

This clonotype has ten or more counts. The chain uses TRBV27 and TRBJ1-5; D not resolved. Per the germline V gene, CDR1 is MNHEY and CDR2 is SMNVEV (reference sequence). Trimming removed 1 base at V and 2 bases at J, with 3 bases between. The CDR3 is 13 amino acids. Written as DNA, the CDR3 is TGTGCCAGCAGTTTATTCCGCAATCAGCCCCAGCATTTT. Protein sequence: CASSLFRNQPQHF.

In its sample, this clonotype was seen many times. The V and J genes are TRBV6-1 and TRBJ2-4, with a possible D match to TRBD1 (8 bases). In germline, CDR1 is MNHNS, CDR2 SASEGT. V lost 6 bases and J lost 5, with 20 bases in between. The CDR3 runs to 16 residues. CDR3 bases: TGTGCCAGCAGGGCTCTGAACAGGGGGGGACAAAACATTCAGTACTTC. Encoded protein: CASRALNRGGQNIQYF.

This clonotype has a count of ten or more. The chain is built from TRBV12-3 or TRBV12-4 and TRBJ2-2, with 7 nucleotides matching TRBD1. Germline trimming cut 6 bases from V and 7 bases from J; bases unmatched to any gene: 14. The CDR3 sequence is 16 residues long. The CDR3 spells CASSHTGTAWGGELFF. CDR3 DNA: TGTGCCAGCAGCCATACTGGGACAGCATGGGGCGGGGAGCTGTTTTTT.

The sample holds many counts of this clonotype. This sequence joins TRBV28 and TRBJ2-5, with TRBD1 matching 8 bases. Unmatched junction bases numbered 8, after V lost 6 bases and J lost 2 bases. The CDR3 runs 15 residues. Germline CDR1 MDHEN, CDR2 SYDVKM. In nucleotides, the CDR3 is TGTGCCAGCAGCGCCGACAGGGGAGTACAAGAGACCCAGTACTTC. Translation gives CASSADRGVQETQYF.

This clonotype was seen ten or more times. The rearrangement links TRBV28 to TRBJ2-2; TRBD2 is a possible D gene (6 bases). CDR1 and CDR2 (germline): MDHEN, SYDVKM. CDR3 size: 15 residues. V was shortened by 5 bases and J by 4 bases, with 14 bases between the two germline ends. This CDR3 reads CASSGGTVITGELFF. The CDR3 DNA reads as TGTGCCAGCAGTGGGGGGACCGTAATCACCGGGGAGCTGTTTTTT. The whole variable domain, filled in from reference TRBV28 and TRBJ2-2, reads DVKVTQSSRYLVKRTGEKVFLECVQDMDHENMFWYRQDPGLGLRLIYFSYDVKMKEKGDIPEGYSVSREKKERFSLILESASTNQTSMYLCASSGGTVITGELFFGEGSRLTVL.

This clonotype was detected ten times or more. The genes are TRBV29-1 and TRBJ2-5; tentative D call: TRBD1 (6 bases). The V end lost 7 bases, the J end lost 7 bases, and 16 bases lay between the germline ends. The length of the CDR3 is 12 residues. CDR1 and CDR2 (germline): SQVTM, ANQGSEA. DNA of the CDR3: TGCAGCGCTTCCTGGACAGAAGGGACCCAGTACTTC. This gives the protein CSASWTEGTQYF.